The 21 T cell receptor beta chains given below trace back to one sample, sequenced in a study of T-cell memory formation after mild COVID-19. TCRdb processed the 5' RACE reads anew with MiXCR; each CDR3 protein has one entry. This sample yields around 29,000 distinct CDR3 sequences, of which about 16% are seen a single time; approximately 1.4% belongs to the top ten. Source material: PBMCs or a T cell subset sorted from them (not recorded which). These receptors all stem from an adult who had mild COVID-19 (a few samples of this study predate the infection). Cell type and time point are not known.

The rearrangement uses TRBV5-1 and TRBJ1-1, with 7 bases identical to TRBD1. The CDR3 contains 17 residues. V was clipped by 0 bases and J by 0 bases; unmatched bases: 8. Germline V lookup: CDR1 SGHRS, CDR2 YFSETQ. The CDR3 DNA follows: TGCGCCAGCAGCTTGGCCCCGACAGGGACGATGAACACTGAAGCTTTCTTT. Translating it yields CASSLAPTGTMNTEAFF.

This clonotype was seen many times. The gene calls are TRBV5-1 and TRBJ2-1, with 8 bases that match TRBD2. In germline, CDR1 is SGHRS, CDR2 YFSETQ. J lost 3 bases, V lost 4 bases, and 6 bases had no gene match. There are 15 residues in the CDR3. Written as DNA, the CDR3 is TGCGCCAGCAGCCCGGGGGGGTGGGACTACAATGAGCAGTTCTTC. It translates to CASSPGGWDYNEQFF.

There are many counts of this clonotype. The CDR3 coding sequence is TGCGCCAGCAGCTTGAGCCAGCCCAGCCGGGATACGCAGTATTTT. Its protein product is CASSLSQPSRDTQYF. The chain is built from TRBV5-1 and TRBJ2-3, with D uncertain. This CDR3 spans 15 amino acids. Germline CDR1 is SGHRS and CDR2 is YFSETQ. V lost 1 base and J 6 bases, leaving 15 bases between the germline ends. The full variable domain, with the rest looked up from reference TRBV5-1 and TRBJ2-3, is KAGVTQTPRYLIKTRGQQVTLSCSPISGHRSVSWYQQTPGQGLQFLFEYFSETQRNKGNFPGRFSGRQFSNSRSEMNVSTLELGDSALYLCASSLSQPSRDTQYFGPGTRLTVL.

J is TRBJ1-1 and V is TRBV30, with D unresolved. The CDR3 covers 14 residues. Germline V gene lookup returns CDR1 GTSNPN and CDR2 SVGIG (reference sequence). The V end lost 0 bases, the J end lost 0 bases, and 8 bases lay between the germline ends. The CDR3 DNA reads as TGTGCCTGGAGTGTATTAGGCTTGAACACTGAAGCTTTCTTT. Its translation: CAWSVLGLNTEAFF.

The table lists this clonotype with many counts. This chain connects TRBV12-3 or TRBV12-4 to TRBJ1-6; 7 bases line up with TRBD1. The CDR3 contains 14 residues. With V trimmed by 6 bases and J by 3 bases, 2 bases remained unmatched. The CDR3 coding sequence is TGTGCCAGCAGCTGGGACAGCTATAATTCACCCCTCCACTTT. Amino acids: CASSWDSYNSPLHF.

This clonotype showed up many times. CDR3 in amino acids: CASTKVAGFPDTQYF. The CDR3 DNA is TGTGCCAGCACGAAGGTAGCGGGTTTTCCAGATACGCAGTATTTT. The rearrangement uses TRBV7-2 and TRBJ2-3, with 7 positions matching TRBD2. The trim removed 7 bases at V and 4 bases at J, leaving 11 bases unmatched. CDR1 and CDR2 from the germline V gene are SGHTA and FQGNSA. The CDR3 is made up of 15 amino acids.

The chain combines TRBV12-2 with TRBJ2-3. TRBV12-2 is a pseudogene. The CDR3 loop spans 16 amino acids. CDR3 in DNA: TGTGCAAGTCGCTTAGGTAAGGGACCATTCACAGATACGCAGTATTTT. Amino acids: CASRLGKGPFTDTQYF.

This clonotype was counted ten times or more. Here the CDR3 reads CASTLLGGHEQYF. For the CDR3, the DNA is TGTGCCAGCACCCTTTTGGGAGGACACGAGCAGTACTTC. The rearrangement links TRBV12-3 or TRBV12-4 to TRBJ2-7; tentatively, D is TRBD2 (6 bases). Trimming shortened V by 7 bases and J by 5 bases, and 15 bases separated the two germline ends. There are 13 residues in the CDR3.

The CDR3 loop reads CSVEVQGGRTQYF. Written as DNA, the CDR3 is TGCAGCGTTGAAGTACAGGGAGGGAGGACCCAGTACTTC. The V call is TRBV29-1, the J call TRBJ2-5, with D maybe TRBD2 (7 bases). The CDR3 runs 13 residues. Per germline, CDR1 SQVTM and CDR2 ANQGSEA. V was shortened by 1 base and J by 7 bases, with 13 bases between the two germline ends.

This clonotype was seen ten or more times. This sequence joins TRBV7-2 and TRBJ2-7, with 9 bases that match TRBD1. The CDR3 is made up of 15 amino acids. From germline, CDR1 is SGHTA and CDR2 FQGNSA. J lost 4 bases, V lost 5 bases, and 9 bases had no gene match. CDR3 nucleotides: TGTGCCAGCAGCCCTCCGGGACAGGGTCTGTACGAGCAGTACTTC. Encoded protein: CASSPPGQGLYEQYF.

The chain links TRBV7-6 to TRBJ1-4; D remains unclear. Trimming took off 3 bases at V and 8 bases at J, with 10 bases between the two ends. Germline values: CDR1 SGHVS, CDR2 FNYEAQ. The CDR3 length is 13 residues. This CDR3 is CASSLRVQEKLFF. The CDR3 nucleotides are TGTGCCAGCAGCTTGAGGGTGCAAGAAAAACTGTTTTTT.

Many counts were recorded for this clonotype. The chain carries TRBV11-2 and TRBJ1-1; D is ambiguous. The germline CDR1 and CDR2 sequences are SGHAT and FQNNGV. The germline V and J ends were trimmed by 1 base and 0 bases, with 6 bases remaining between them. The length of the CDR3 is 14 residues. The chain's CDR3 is CASSLGGVNTEAFF. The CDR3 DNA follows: TGTGCCAGCAGCTTAGGGGGTGTGAACACTGAAGCTTTCTTT. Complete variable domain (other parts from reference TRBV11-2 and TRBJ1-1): EAGVAQSPRYKIIEKRQSVAFWCNPISGHATLYWYQQILGQGPKLLIQFQNNGVVDDSQLPKDRFSAERLKGVDSTLKIQPAKLEDSAVYLCASSLGGVNTEAFFGQGTRLTVV.

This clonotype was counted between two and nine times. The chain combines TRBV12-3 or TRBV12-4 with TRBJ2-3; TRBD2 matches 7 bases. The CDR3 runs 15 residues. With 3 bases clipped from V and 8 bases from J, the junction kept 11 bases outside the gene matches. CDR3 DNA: TGTGCCAGCAGTTTCAGCAGCGGGAAGATTGGTACGCAGTATTTT. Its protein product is CASSFSSGKIGTQYF.

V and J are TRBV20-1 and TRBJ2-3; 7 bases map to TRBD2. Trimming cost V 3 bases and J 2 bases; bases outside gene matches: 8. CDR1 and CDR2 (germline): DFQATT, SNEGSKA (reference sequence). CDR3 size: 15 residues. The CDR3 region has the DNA TGCAGTGCTAGGCCCGGGACTAATCCCACAGATACGCAGTATTTT. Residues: CSARPGTNPTDTQYF.

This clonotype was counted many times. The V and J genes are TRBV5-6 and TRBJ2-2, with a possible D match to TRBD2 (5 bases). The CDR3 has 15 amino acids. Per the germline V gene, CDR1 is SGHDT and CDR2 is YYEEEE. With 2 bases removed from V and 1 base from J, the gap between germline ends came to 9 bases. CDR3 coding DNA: TGTGCCAGCAGCTTATCCGGGGAGAACACCGGGGAGCTGTTTTTT. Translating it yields CASSLSGENTGELFF.

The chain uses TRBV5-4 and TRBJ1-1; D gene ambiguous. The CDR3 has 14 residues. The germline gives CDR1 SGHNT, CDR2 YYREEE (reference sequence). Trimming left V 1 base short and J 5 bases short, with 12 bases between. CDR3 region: CASSLIGVKTEAFF. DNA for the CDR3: TGTGCCAGCAGCTTGATCGGGGTTAAGACTGAAGCTTTCTTT.

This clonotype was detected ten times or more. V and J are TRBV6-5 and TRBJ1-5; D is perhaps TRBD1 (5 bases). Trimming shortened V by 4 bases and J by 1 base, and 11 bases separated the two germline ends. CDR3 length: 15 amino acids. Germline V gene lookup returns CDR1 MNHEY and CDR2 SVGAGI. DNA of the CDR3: TGTGCCAGCAGTTTCCGGGGGGAGAGCAATCAGCCCCAGCATTTT. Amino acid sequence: CASSFRGESNQPQHF.

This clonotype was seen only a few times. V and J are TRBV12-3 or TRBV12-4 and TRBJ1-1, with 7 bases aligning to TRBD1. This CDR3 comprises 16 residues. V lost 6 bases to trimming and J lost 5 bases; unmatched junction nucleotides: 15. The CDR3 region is CASSFRRQGWQTEAFF. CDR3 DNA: TGTGCCAGCAGCTTTAGACGACAGGGATGGCAGACTGAAGCTTTCTTT.

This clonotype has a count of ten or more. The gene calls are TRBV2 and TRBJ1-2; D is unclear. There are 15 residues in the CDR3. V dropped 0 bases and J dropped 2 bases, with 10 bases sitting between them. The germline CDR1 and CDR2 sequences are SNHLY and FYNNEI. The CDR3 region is CASSEAVYRNYGYTF. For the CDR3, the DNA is TGTGCCAGCAGTGAAGCGGTCTACAGAAACTATGGCTACACCTTC.

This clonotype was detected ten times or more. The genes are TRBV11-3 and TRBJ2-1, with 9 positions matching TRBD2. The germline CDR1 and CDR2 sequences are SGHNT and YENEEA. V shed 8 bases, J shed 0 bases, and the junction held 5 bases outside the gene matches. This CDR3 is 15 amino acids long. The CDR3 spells CASVLAGSSYNEQFF. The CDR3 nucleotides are TGTGCCAGCGTACTAGCGGGCAGCTCCTACAATGAGCAGTTCTTC.

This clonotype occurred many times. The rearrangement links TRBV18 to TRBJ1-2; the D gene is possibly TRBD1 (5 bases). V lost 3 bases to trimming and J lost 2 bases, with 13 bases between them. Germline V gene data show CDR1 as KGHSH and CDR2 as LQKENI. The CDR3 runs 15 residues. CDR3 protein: CASSPAGQGNYGYTF. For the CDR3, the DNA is TGTGCCAGCTCACCGGCCGGGCAGGGCAACTATGGCTACACCTTC.